Here is one TCR beta chain with its context. Sequencing was performed with immunoSEQ multiplex PCR; in TCRdb, only in-frame clones are kept and a portion is missing. Of under 150,000 clones listed, roughly 85% are singletons. CDR1 and CDR2 (germline): SGHTA, FQGNSA. Germline trimming cut 8 bases from V and 0 bases from J; bases unmatched to any gene: 11. This CDR3 has 16 residues. These data come from a study of blood T cell repertoires in COVID-19. The wider study: Some COVID-19 samples were acute and others convalescent; all came from the United States, Italy and Spain. Sources were T cells, B-cell-depleted T cells, or PBMCs; the material itself was cDNA or gDNA.

This sequence was found in a man older than 75 with acute or convalescent COVID-19. The chain combines TRBV7-2 with TRBJ2-3; 7 nucleotides line up with TRBD2. Sequencing was done on a sample of peripheral blood. The CDR3 DNA reads TGTGCCAGCCCTACAGTTGATAGCGGGAGCACAGATACGCAGTATTTT. This gives the protein CASPTVDSGSTDTQYF. The full variable domain, with the rest looked up from reference TRBV7-2 and TRBJ2-3, is GAGVSQSPSNKVTEKGKDVELRCDPISGHTALYWYRQSLGQGLEFLIYFQGNSAPDKSGLPSDRFSAERTGGSVSTLTIQRTQQEDSAVYLCASPTVDSGSTDTQYFGPGTRLTVL.